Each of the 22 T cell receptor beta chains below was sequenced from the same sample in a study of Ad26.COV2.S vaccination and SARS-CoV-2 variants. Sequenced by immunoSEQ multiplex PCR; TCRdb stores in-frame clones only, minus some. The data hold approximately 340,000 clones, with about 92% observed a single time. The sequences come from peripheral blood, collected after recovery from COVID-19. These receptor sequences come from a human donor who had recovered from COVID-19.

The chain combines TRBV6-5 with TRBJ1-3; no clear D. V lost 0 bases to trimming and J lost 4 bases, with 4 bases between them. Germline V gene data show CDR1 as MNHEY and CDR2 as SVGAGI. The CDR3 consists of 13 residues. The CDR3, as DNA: TGTGCCAGCAGTTACTCTCGGGGAAACACCATATATTTT. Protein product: CASSYSRGNTIYF.

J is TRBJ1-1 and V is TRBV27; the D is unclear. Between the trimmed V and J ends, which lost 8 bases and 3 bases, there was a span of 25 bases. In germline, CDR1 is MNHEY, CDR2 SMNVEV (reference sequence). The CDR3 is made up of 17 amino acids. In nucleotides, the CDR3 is TGTGCCAGCTCTCAATTCACCCGGGTTGGGGTTGACACTGAAGCTTTCTTT. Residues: CASSQFTRVGVDTEAFF.

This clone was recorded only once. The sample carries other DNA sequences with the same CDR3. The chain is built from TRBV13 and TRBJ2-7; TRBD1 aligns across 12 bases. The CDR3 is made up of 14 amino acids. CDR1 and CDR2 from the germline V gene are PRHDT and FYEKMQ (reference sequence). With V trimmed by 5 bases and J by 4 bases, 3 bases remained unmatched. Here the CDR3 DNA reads TGTGCCAGCAGCCCGGGACAGGGGGCTTACGAGCAGTACTTC. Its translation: CASSPGQGAYEQYF.

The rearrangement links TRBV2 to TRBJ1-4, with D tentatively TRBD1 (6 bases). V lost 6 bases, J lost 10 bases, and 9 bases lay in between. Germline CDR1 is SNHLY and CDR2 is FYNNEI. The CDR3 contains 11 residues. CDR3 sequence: CASRGQSKLFF. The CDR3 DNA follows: TGTGCCAGCAGAGGACAGTCAAAACTGTTTTTT.

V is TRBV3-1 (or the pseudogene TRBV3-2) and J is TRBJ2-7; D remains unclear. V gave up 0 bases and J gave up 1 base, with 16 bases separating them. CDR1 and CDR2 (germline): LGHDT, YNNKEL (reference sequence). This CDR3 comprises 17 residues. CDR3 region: CASSQDPTWLGSYEQYF. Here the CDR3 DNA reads TGTGCCAGCAGCCAAGATCCTACCTGGCTCGGGTCCTACGAGCAGTACTTC.

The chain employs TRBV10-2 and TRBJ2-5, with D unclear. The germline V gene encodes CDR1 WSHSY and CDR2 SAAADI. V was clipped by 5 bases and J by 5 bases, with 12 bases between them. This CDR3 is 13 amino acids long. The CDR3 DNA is TGCGCCAGCAGTTCCAGGACCGGGGAGACCCAGTACTTC. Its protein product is CASSSRTGETQYF.

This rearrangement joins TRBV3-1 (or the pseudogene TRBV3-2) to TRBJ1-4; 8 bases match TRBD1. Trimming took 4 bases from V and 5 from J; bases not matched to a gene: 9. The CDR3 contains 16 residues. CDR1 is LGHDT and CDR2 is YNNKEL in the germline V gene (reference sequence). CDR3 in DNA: TGTGCCAGCAGCCCCCGTTCGGGACAGGAGAATGAAAAACTGTTTTTT. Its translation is CASSPRSGQENEKLFF.

This CDR3 reads CASTRFDSSFTEAFF. As DNA, the CDR3 is TGTGCCAGCACCCGATTTGACAGCTCGTTCACTGAAGCTTTCTTT. The chain combines TRBV9 with TRBJ1-1; D is possibly TRBD1 (5 bases). CDR1 SGDLS and CDR2 YYNGEE come from the germline V gene. This CDR3 region has 15 residues. V lost 6 bases and J 4 bases, leaving 19 bases between the germline ends.

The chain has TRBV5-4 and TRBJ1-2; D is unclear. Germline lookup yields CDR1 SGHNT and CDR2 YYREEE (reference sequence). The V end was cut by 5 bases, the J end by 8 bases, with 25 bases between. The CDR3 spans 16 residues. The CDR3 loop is CASSFTGSGLLRGYTF. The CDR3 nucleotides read TGTGCCAGCAGTTTTACGGGCTCCGGACTCCTAAGGGGCTACACCTTC.

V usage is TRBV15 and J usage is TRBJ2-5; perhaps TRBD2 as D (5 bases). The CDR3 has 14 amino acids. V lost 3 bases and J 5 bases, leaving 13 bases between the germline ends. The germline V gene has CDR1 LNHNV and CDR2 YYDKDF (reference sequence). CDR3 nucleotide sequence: TGTGCCACCAGCAGCCCCAGTACGGGGGAGACCCAGTACTTC. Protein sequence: CATSSPSTGETQYF.

In nucleotides, the CDR3 is TGTGCCAGTAGGACAGGGGGCTACTATAGCAATCAGCCCCAGCATTTT. Protein sequence: CASRTGGYYSNQPQHF. The chain couples TRBV19 to TRBJ1-5; 10 nucleotides align to TRBD1. V was pared by 6 bases and J by 0 bases, with 5 bases of the junction left unmatched. This CDR3 comprises 16 residues. The V gene's germline CDR1 is LNHDA and CDR2 SQIVND (reference sequence).

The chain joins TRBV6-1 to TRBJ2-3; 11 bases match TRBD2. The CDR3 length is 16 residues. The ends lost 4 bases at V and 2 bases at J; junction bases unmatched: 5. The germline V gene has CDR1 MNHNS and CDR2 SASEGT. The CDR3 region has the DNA TGTGCCAGCAGTGGCACTAGCGGGGGCGTCACAGATACGCAGTATTTT. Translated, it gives CASSGTSGGVTDTQYF.

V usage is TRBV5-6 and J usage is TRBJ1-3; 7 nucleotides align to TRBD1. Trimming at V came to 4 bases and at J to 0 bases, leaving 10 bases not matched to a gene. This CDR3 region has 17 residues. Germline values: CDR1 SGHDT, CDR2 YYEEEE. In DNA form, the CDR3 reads TGTGCCAGCAGCGTGACAGGGTACCGCAACTCTGGAAACACCATATATTTT. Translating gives CASSVTGYRNSGNTIYF. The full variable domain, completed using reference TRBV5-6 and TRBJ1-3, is DAGVTQSPTHLIKTRGQQVTLRCSPKSGHDTVSWYQQALGQGPQFIFQYYEEEERQRGNFPDRFSGHQFPNYSSELNVNALLLGDSALYLCASSVTGYRNSGNTIYFGEGSWLTVV.

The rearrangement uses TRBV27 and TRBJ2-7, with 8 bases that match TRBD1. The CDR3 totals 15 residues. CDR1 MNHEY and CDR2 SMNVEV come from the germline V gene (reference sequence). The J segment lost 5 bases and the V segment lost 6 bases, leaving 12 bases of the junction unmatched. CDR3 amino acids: CASSLPGAGGNEQYF. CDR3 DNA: TGTGCCAGCAGCTTACCTGGTGCAGGGGGCAACGAGCAGTACTTC.

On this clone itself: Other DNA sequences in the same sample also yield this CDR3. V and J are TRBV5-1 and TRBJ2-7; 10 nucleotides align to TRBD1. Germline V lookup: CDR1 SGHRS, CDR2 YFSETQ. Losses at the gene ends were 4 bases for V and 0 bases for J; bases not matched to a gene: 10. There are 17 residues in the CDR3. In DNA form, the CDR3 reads TGCGCCAGCAGCCCAAGGGACAGGGGATCCAGCTCCTACGAGCAGTACTTC. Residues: CASSPRDRGSSSYEQYF.

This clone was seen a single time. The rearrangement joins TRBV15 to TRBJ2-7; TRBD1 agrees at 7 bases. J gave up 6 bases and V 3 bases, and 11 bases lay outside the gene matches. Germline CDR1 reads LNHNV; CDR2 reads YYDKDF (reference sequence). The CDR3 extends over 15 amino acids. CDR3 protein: CATSRGIQTGSEQYF. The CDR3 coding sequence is TGTGCCACCAGCAGGGGGATCCAGACAGGGTCCGAGCAGTACTTC. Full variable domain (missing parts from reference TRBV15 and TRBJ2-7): DAMVIQNPRYQVTQFGKPVTLSCSQTLNHNVMYWYQQKSSQAPKLLFHYYDKDFNNEADTPDNFQSRRPNTSFCFLDIRSPGLGDTAMYLCATSRGIQTGSEQYFGPGTRLTVT.

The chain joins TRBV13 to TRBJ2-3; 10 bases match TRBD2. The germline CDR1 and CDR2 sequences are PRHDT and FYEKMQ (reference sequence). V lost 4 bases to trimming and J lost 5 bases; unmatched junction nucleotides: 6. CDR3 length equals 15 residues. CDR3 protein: CASSSSGGSEDTQYF. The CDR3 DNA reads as TGTGCCAGCAGCTCTAGCGGGGGCTCGGAAGATACGCAGTATTTT.

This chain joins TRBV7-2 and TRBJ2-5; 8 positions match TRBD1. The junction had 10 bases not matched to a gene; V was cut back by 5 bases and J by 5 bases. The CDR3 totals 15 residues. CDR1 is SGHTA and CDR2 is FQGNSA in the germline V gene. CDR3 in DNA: TGTGCCAGCAGCCCTCGACAGGGGCGAAGGGAGACCCAGTACTTC. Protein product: CASSPRQGRRETQYF.

The CDR3 is CASSRDRGKSDTQYF. The CDR3 DNA reads as TGTGCCAGCTCGCGGGACAGGGGGAAGTCAGATACGCAGTATTTT. The rearrangement links TRBV18 to TRBJ2-3; 11 bases fit TRBD1. This CDR3 contains 15 residues. CDR1 and CDR2 (germline): KGHSH, LQKENI. Germline trimming cut 6 bases from V and 4 bases from J; bases unmatched to any gene: 6. Full variable domain (remainder filled in from reference TRBV18 and TRBJ2-3): NAGVMQNPRHLVRRRGQEARLRCSPMKGHSHVYWYRQLPEEGLKFMVYLQKENIIDESGMPKERFSAEFPKEGPSILRIQQVVRGDSAAYFCASSRDRGKSDTQYFGPGTRLTVL.

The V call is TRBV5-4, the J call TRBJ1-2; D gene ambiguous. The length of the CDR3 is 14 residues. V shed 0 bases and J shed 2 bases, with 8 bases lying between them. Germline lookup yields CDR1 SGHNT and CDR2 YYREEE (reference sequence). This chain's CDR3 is CASSLGPGNYGYTF. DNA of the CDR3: TGTGCCAGCAGCTTGGGACCGGGGAACTATGGCTACACCTTC.

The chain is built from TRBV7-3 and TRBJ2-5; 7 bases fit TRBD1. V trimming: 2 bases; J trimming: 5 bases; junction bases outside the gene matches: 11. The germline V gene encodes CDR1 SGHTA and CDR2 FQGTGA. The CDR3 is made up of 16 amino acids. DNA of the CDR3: TGTGCCAGCAGCTTATCATTTAGACAGGGAACGGAGACCCAGTACTTC. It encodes CASSLSFRQGTETQYF.

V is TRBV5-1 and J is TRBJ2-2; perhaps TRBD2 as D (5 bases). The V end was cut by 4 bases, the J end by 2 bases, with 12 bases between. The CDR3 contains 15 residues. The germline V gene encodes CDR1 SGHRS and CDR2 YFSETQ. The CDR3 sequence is CASSPKRTNTGELFF. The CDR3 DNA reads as TGCGCCAGCAGCCCGAAGCGGACCAACACCGGGGAGCTGTTTTTT. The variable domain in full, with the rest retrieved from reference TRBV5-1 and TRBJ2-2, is KAGVTQTPRYLIKTRGQQVTLSCSPISGHRSVSWYQQTPGQGLQFLFEYFSETQRNKGNFPGRFSGRQFSNSRSEMNVSTLELGDSALYLCASSPKRTNTGELFFGEGSRLTVL.